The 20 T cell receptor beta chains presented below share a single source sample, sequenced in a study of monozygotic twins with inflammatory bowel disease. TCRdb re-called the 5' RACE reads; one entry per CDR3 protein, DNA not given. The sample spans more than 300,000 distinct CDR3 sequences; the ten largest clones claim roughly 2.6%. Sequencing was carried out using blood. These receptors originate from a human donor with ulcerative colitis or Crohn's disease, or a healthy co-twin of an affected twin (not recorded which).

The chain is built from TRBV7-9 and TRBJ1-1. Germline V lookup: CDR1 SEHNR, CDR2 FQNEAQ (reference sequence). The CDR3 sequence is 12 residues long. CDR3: CASSPDGYFASF.

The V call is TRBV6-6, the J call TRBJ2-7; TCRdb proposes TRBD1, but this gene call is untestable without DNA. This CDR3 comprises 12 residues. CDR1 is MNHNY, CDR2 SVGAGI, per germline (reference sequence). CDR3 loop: CASSYDSGKQYF.

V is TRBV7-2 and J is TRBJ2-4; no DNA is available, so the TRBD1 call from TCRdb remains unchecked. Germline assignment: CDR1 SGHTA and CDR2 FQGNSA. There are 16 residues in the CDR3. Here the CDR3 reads CASSFVRDLAKNIQYF.

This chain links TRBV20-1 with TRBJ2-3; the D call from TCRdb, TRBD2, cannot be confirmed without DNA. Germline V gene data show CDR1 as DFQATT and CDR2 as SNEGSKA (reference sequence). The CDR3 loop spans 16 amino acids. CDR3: CSARPGLAGSHDTQYF.

The CDR3 spells CASSLETHRSSGAKNIQYF. The chain recombines TRBV5-1 with TRBJ2-4. Germline V lookup: CDR1 SGHRS, CDR2 YFSETQ. This CDR3 comprises 19 residues.

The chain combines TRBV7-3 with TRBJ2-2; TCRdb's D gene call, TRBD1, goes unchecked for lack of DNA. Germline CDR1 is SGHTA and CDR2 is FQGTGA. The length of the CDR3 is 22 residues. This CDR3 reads CASSYKGTGTGFPQAYTGELFF.

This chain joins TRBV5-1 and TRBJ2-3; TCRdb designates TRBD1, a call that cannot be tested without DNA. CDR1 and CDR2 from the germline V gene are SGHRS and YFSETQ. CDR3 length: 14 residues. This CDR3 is CASSLEGDADTQYF.

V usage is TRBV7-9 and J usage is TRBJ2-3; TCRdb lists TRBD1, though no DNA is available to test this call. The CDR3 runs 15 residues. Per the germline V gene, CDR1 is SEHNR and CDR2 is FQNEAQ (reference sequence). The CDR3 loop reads CASSSPGTVDDTQYF.

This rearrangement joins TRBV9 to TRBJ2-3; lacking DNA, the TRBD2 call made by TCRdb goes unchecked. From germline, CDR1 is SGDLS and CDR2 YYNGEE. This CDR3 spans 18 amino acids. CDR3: CASSVTTSSGGAGDTQYF.

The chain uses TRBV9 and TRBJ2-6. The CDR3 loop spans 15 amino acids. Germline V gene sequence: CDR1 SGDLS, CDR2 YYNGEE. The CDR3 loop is CASNVGLAGANVLTF.

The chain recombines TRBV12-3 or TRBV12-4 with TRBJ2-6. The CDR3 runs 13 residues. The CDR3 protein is CASSYSGANVLTF.

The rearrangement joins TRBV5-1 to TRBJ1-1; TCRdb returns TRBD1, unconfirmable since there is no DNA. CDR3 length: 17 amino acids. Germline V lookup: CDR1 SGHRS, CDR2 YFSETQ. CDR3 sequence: CASSLSTGQGVLTEAFF.

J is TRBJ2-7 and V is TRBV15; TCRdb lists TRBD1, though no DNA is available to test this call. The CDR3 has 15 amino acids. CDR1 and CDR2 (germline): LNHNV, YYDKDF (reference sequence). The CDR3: CATSRDPGRTYEQYF. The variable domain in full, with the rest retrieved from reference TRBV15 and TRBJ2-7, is DAMVIQNPRYQVTQFGKPVTLSCSQTLNHNVMYWYQQKSSQAPKLLFHYYDKDFNNEADTPDNFQSRRPNTSFCFLDIRSPGLGDTAMYLCATSRDPGRTYEQYFGPGTRLTVT.

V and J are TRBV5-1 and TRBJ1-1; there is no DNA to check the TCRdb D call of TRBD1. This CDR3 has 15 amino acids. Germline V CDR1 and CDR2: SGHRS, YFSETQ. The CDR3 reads CASSLSQTGFTEAFF.

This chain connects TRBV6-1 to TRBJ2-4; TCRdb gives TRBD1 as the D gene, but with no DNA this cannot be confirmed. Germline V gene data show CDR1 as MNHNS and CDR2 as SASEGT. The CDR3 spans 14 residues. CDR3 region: CASRAGGRGNIQYF.

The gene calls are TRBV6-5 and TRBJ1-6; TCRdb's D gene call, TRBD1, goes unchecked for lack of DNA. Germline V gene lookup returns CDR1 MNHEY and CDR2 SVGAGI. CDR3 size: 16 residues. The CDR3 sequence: CASSYSTGTYNSPLHF.

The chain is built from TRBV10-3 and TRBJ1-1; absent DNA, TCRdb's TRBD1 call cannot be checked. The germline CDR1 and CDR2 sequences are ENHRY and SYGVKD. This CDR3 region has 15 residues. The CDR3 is CAISESGQRNTEAFF.

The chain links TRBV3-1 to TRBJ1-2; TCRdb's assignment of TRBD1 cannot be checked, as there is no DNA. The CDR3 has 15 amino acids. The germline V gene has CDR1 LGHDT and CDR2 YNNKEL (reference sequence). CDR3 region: CASSQVYQKGDGYTF.

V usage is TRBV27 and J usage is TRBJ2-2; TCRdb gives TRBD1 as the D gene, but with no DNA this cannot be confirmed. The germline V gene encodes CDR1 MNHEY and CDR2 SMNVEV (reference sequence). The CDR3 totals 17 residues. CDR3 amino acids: CASSATGGTGYTGELFF.

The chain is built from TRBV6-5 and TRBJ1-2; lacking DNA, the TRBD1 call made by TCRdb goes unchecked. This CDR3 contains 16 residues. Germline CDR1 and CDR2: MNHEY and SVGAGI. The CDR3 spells CASSYSAGEANYGYTF.